The entry that follows covers one T cell receptor beta chain sequence. Its antigen is not known. The CDR3 is 13 amino acids. In germline, CDR1 is MNHEY, CDR2 SVGEGT. V lost 6 bases to trimming and J lost 4 bases; unmatched junction nucleotides: 3. TCRdb's copy holds only in-frame clones and misses some; the assay was immunoSEQ multiplex PCR. The sample includes around 150,000 clones, around 93% of them seen just once. The sample belongs to a study of T cell responses to AZD1222 COVID-19 vaccine. Notes on the study in general: None of the repertoires were sampled until the peak T cell response had passed. Spike as a whole was targeted by vaccine-associated CD4 TCRs, dominant at 160-218 and 743-854.

Source: peripheral blood, taken on day 0 of AZD1222 vaccination. The receptor's source is an adult in good health. This sequence joins TRBV6-2 or TRBV6-3 and TRBJ1-2; 9 nucleotides align to TRBD1. DNA of the CDR3: TGTGCCAGCAGCCGGGACAGGGCCTATGGCTACACCTTC. Protein: CASSRDRAYGYTF.